The clone carrying this TCR beta chain was detected many times. This entry comes from a study of molecular identifiers for immune sequencing clone quantification. TCRdb reanalysed the PCR reads using MiXCR and keeps one entry per CDR3 protein. The table shows roughly 10,000 distinct CDR3 sequences, with under 25% occurring only once. Germline loops: CDR1 LGHDT, CDR2 YNNKEL (reference sequence). This CDR3 region has 17 residues. The ends were cut back, 3 bases at V and 3 bases at J, with 17 bases in the middle. The V gene is TRBV3-1, the J gene TRBJ2-2; D may be TRBD1 (8 bases). The sequence was obtained from a human donor in good health. Some libraries in this study had Jurkat cell RNA spiked in. Sequenced input: naive CD8+ T cells from blood, with Jurkat cell RNA spiked in. Subset meaning: FACS-sorted CD8+CD4-CCR7+CD45RA+ naive T cells. The CDR3 here is CASSHPGGTGHTGELFF. The CDR3 DNA reads as TGTGCCAGCAGCCACCCCGGGGGGACAGGTCACACCGGGGAGCTGTTTTTT.